This is a list of T cell receptor beta chains from one sample in a study of blood T cell repertoires in COVID-19. Generated by immunoSEQ multiplex PCR, the TCRdb table keeps only in-frame clones and is missing some. The sample yields 400,000 to 450,000 clones, 70% to 90% seen once. Sequencing input: peripheral blood. The receptors derive from a middle-aged woman with COVID-19, enrolled during active disease. Each CDR3 is given with its conserved first and last residue. Fields, in order: D gene, clone size, V gene, J gene, CDR3 protein, CDR3 DNA. A D gene is named only where the DNA matches it firmly. Expanded clones are given a class, and other clones once, few, many or no size at all.

-	once	TRBV18	TRBJ1-1	CASSPLGEGRTEAFF	TGTGCCAGCTCACCATTGGGGGAGGGCAGGACTGAAGCTTTCTTT
-	-	TRBV5-1	TRBJ1-2	CASSPEQLNYGYTF	TGCGCCAGCAGCCCGGAACAGCTTAACTATGGCTACACCTTC
-	-	TRBV5-1	TRBJ1-4	CASSLGLGEKLFF	TGCGCCAGCAGCCTCGGACTAGGGGAAAAACTGTTTTTT
-	-	TRBV6-5	TRBJ1-1	CASSYLTRGRGTEAFF	TGTGCCAGCAGTTACCTCACTCGGGGGCGGGGGACTGAAGCTTTCTTT
-	-	TRBV28	TRBJ1-1	CASSPEGHNTEAFF	TGTGCCAGCAGTCCCGAGGGCCACAACACTGAAGCTTTCTTT
TRBD2	-	TRBV7-3	TRBJ2-2	CASSLQSGRNTGELFF	TGTGCCAGCAGCTTACAGAGCGGGAGAAACACCGGGGAGCTGTTTTTT
TRBD2	-	TRBV9	TRBJ2-1	CASSVAPGLAGVDEQFF	TGTGCCAGCAGCGTAGCCCCGGGACTAGCGGGAGTCGATGAGCAGTTCTTC
TRBD2	-	TRBV7-2	TRBJ2-3	CASSFSRAGGTDTQYF	TGTGCCAGCAGCTTCTCGAGGGCGGGGGGCACAGATACGCAGTATTTT
TRBD2	-	TRBV12-5	TRBJ2-5	CASGFSGRETQYF	TGTGCTAGTGGTTTTAGCGGGAGGGAGACCCAGTACTTC
TRBD1	-	TRBV6-6	TRBJ2-4	CASTQGQRNIQYF	TGTGCCAGCACCCAGGGACAGAGAAACATTCAGTACTTC
TRBD2	-	TRBV7-3	TRBJ2-1	CASSPRTSGRHEQFF	TGTGCCAGCAGCCCAAGGACTAGCGGGAGACATGAGCAGTTCTTC
-	-	TRBV6-5	TRBJ1-1	CASSSTRGGLEAFF	TGTGCCAGCAGTTCCACCCGGGGAGGGCTTGAAGCTTTCTTT
TRBD1	-	TRBV30	TRBJ1-1	CAWSFQWDRGLNTEAFF	TGTGCCTGGAGTTTCCAATGGGACAGGGGGTTGAACACTGAAGCTTTCTTT
-	-	TRBV4-2	TRBJ2-2	CASSQRNTGELFF	TGTGCCAGCAGCCAACGGAACACCGGGGAGCTGTTTTTT
TRBD2	-	TRBV27	TRBJ2-3	CASSQLAGGSTDTQYF	TGTGCCAGCAGTCAACTAGCGGGAGGGAGCACAGATACGCAGTATTTT
TRBD1	-	TRBV6-2/TRBV6-3	TRBJ2-5	CASSFTGGPQETQYF	TGTGCCAGCAGCTTTACAGGGGGCCCTCAAGAGACCCAGTACTTC
-	-	TRBV12-3/TRBV12-4	TRBJ1-6	CASSLGENSPLHF	TGTGCCAGCAGCCTCGGGGAAAATTCACCCCTCCACTTT
TRBD2	-	TRBV9	TRBJ2-5	CASSVASGTAAQYF	TGTGCCAGCAGCGTAGCTAGCGGAACGGCGGCCCAGTACTTC
-	-	TRBV7-9	TRBJ2-3	CASTGRTSTDTQYF	TGTGCCAGCACGGGGCGGACTAGCACAGATACGCAGTATTTT